This T cell receptor (beta chain) was sequenced for a study of cytomegalovirus exposure and HLA in healthy donors. Overall study results and limits: According to a later analysis, TCR clusters from the first cohort tended to co-occur in the roughly 110 validation repertoires. Cytomegalovirus-associated status was assigned to approximately 160 TCR beta chains. Cytomegalovirus status, reportedly, was diagnosed with high specificity and sensitivity by the classifier.

To note about this clone: The antigen is undetermined.

Produced via immunoSEQ multiplex PCR; TCRdb's table is partial and in-frame only. This sample has around 69,000 clones, with 96% found just once. V lost 3 bases and J lost 4, with 13 bases in between. Looked up from germline, CDR1 is KGHSH and CDR2 is LQKENI. The CDR3 loop spans 14 amino acids. The sample consisted of PBMCs. This receptor was obtained from a young woman in good health and CMV-seropositive. The V and J genes are TRBV18 and TRBJ2-7; tentative D call: TRBD2 (6 bases). The CDR3 DNA follows: TGTGCCAGCTCACCTGAGATGGGGGGATACGAGCAGTACTTC. It translates to CASSPEMGGYEQYF.